One and the same sample provided the 9 T cell receptor beta chains below, sequenced in a study of identical twins. TCRdb re-called the 5' RACE reads through MiXCR, storing one row per CDR3 protein. This table has around 220,000 distinct CDR3 sequences, 10% to 13% appearing once. Material: memory T cells sorted from blood. These receptors came from a man aged 50 or older in good health.

The chain has TRBV27 and TRBJ1-1; TRBD1 is a possible D gene (5 bases). V was clipped by 0 bases and J by 4 bases, with 9 bases between them. Germline V gene sequence: CDR1 MNHEY, CDR2 SMNVEV (reference sequence). This CDR3 spans 14 amino acids. DNA for the CDR3: TGTGCCAGCAGTTTATCTGTGGGGGTCACTGAAGCTTTCTTT. Its protein is CASSLSVGVTEAFF.

This clonotype was seen ten or more times. V is TRBV15 and J is TRBJ1-2; D possibly corresponds to TRBD1 (6 bases). This CDR3 comprises 15 residues. The germline V and J ends were trimmed by 0 bases and 4 bases, with 12 bases remaining between them. CDR1 and CDR2 (germline): LNHNV, YYDKDF (reference sequence). The CDR3 sequence is CATSRDLTGIYGYTF. The CDR3 nucleotides read TGTGCCACCAGCAGAGATCTTACAGGGATCTATGGCTACACCTTC.

This sequence joins TRBV11-2 and TRBJ2-7, with a possible D match to TRBD2 (5 bases). CDR1 SGHAT and CDR2 FQNNGV come from the germline V gene. This CDR3 has 13 residues. Trimming shortened V by 1 base and J by 7 bases, and 11 bases separated the two germline ends. CDR3 bases: TGTGCCAGCAGCTTAGCTCTAGCTCAAGAGCAGTACTTC. As protein: CASSLALAQEQYF.

V usage is TRBV28 and J usage is TRBJ2-7; 8 bases fit TRBD2. The CDR3 is made up of 15 amino acids. V lost 6 bases to trimming and J lost 0 bases; unmatched junction nucleotides: 7. The germline gives CDR1 MDHEN, CDR2 SYDVKM. The CDR3 DNA reads TGTGCCAGCAGGACGGGGGGGCAAAGCTCCTACGAGCAGTACTTC. The encoded protein is CASRTGGQSSYEQYF.

To note about this clonotype: It may be a read error: a sequence one base away is much more abundant. The V gene is TRBV6-5, the J gene TRBJ1-1; maybe TRBD1 (6 bases). CDR3 length: 13 amino acids. V lost 4 bases and J 11 bases, leaving 17 bases between the germline ends. Germline values: CDR1 MNHEY, CDR2 SVGAGI. CDR3 residues: CASSSSDPRGAFF. As DNA, the CDR3 is TGTGCCAGCAGTTCCTCAGACCCTAGGGGGGCTTTCTTT.

This clonotype was counted at least ten times. This chain connects TRBV7-2 to TRBJ2-7; D unclear. There are 14 residues in the CDR3. V was shortened by 5 bases and J by 9 bases, with 20 bases between the two germline ends. Germline CDR1 is SGHTA and CDR2 is FQGNSA. The CDR3 reads CASSPLGDGSAQYF. The CDR3, as DNA: TGTGCCAGCAGCCCTCTCGGCGACGGATCTGCGCAGTACTTC.

This clonotype was observed at least ten times. The chain couples TRBV10-1 to TRBJ2-7; D is possibly TRBD2 (5 bases). The CDR3 is 13 amino acids. Germline CDR1 reads WNHNN; CDR2 reads SYGVQD (reference sequence). The ends were cut back, 6 bases at V and 7 bases at J, with 16 bases in the middle. For the CDR3, the DNA is TGCGCCAGCAGCGTAATTCCCACGGGGGAGCAGTACTTC. Its protein product is CASSVIPTGEQYF.

The chain is built from TRBV11-2 and TRBJ1-1; tentative D call: TRBD1 (6 bases). V gave up 1 base and J gave up 6 bases, with 15 bases separating them. This CDR3 region has 15 residues. Germline loops: CDR1 SGHAT, CDR2 FQNNGV. The DNA of the CDR3 is TGTGCCAGCAGCTTAGGGCCAGGGGCACAAGCTGAAGCTTTCTTT. Protein product: CASSLGPGAQAEAFF. The full variable domain, in which reference TRBV11-2 and TRBJ1-1 provide the parts outside the CDR3, is EAGVAQSPRYKIIEKRQSVAFWCNPISGHATLYWYQQILGQGPKLLIQFQNNGVVDDSQLPKDRFSAERLKGVDSTLKIQPAKLEDSAVYLCASSLGPGAQAEAFFGQGTRLTVV.

This clonotype was observed a few times. V usage is TRBV4-2 and J usage is TRBJ1-2; 9 positions agree with TRBD1. The CDR3 runs to 15 residues. Germline V gene sequence: CDR1 LGHNA, CDR2 YNFKEQ. V lost 0 bases to trimming and J lost 8 bases; unmatched junction nucleotides: 7. In DNA, the CDR3 is TGTGCCAGCAGCCAAGATCGTACAGGGGGCACGGGCTACACCTTC. Its translation is CASSQDRTGGTGYTF.